The 23 T cell receptor beta chains below all came from one sample that was sequenced in a study of control samples from healthy donors and cancer patients. Assay used: immunoSEQ multiplex PCR; TCRdb lists only in-frame clones, some missing. The sample records about 190,000 clones, roughly nine tenths being singletons. The sample was blood. These TCRs come from a man aged 30 to 45 in good health.

V gene TRBV29-1 combines with J gene TRBJ2-1; 9 bases line up with TRBD1. This CDR3 is built from 18 residues. V shed 5 bases, J shed 3 bases, and the junction held 17 bases outside the gene matches. Germline V CDR1 and CDR2: SQVTM, ANQGSEA. CDR3 nucleotides: TGCAGCGTTCGAACCGGGACAGGGTCCCGAGCCCTCTACAATGAGCAGTTCTTC. This sequence encodes CSVRTGTGSRALYNEQFF.

The chain recombines TRBV25-1 with TRBJ1-1; 7 bases map to TRBD1. The CDR3 sequence is 14 residues long. Germline V gives CDR1 MGHDK, CDR2 SYGVNS. Trimming removed 9 bases from V and 2 bases from J; junction bases left unmatched: 9. The CDR3 loop is CASQGEGPNTEAFF. DNA of the CDR3: TGTGCCAGTCAGGGGGAGGGACCTAACACTGAAGCTTTCTTT.

The chain has TRBV29-1 and TRBJ1-2; 8 nucleotides align to TRBD1. Unmatched junction bases numbered 4, after V lost 4 bases and J lost 3 bases. The germline CDR1 and CDR2 sequences are SQVTM and ANQGSEA. The CDR3 has 13 residues. The CDR3 DNA reads TGCAGCGTTGGGCAGGGGGCGGACTATGGCTACACCTTC. Residues: CSVGQGADYGYTF.

The CDR3 sequence: CATSRKPGQGARGANVLTF. In DNA, the CDR3 is TGTGCCACCAGCAGAAAGCCGGGACAGGGGGCGCGGGGGGCCAACGTCCTGACTTTC. V is TRBV15 and J is TRBJ2-6, with 12 bases identical to TRBD1. V was pared by 2 bases and J by 4 bases, with 9 bases of the junction left unmatched. The germline gives CDR1 LNHNV, CDR2 YYDKDF (reference sequence). CDR3 size: 19 residues.

The V gene is TRBV25-1, the J gene TRBJ2-5; D remains ambiguous. Trimming shortened V by 4 bases and J by 2 bases, and 8 bases separated the two germline ends. The CDR3 sequence is 13 residues long. CDR1 and CDR2 (germline): MGHDK, SYGVNS. The CDR3 spells CASSASGQETQYF. The DNA for the CDR3 is TGTGCCAGCAGTGCATCAGGACAAGAGACCCAGTACTTC.

This sequence joins TRBV19 and TRBJ1-2; D perhaps matches TRBD1 (6 bases). The CDR3 is 15 amino acids. Germline CDR1 is LNHDA and CDR2 is SQIVND (reference sequence). With 7 bases removed from V and 5 bases from J, the gap between germline ends came to 20 bases. This chain's CDR3 is CASTEAGGGTYGYTF. The CDR3 nucleotides read TGTGCCAGTACCGAAGCTGGGGGGGGCACGTATGGCTACACCTTC. Together with reference TRBV19 and TRBJ1-2, the CDR3 gives the full variable domain: DGGITQSPKYLFRKEGQNVTLSCEQNLNHDAMYWYRQDPGQGLRLIYYSQIVNDFQKGDIAEGYSVSREKKESFPLTVTSAQKNPTAFYLCASTEAGGGTYGYTFGSGTRLTVV.

This clone was seen more than once but under ten times. This chain uses TRBV5-1 with TRBJ1-2; D uncertain. Per the germline V gene, CDR1 is SGHRS and CDR2 is YFSETQ. Trimming shortened V by 4 bases and J by 2 bases, and 12 bases separated the two germline ends. The CDR3 has 14 amino acids. This CDR3 reads CASSTAQSNYGYTF. The DNA for the CDR3 is TGCGCCAGCAGCACCGCGCAGTCGAACTATGGCTACACCTTC.

This sequence joins TRBV6-4 and TRBJ1-1, with 9 bases that match TRBD1. The V gene's germline CDR1 is MRHNA and CDR2 SNTAGT. The CDR3 is 20 amino acids. The junction had 19 bases not matched to a gene; V was cut back by 2 bases and J by 3 bases. This CDR3 reads CASSDTLPGQGDNKDTEAFF. CDR3 DNA: TGTGCCAGCAGTGACACCCTTCCGGGACAGGGTGATAATAAAGACACTGAAGCTTTCTTT.

This chain joins TRBV12-5 and TRBJ1-1; 7 bases agree with TRBD1. Germline CDR1 is LGHNT and CDR2 is FRNRAP. V shed 2 bases and J 8 bases; nucleotides not matched to a gene: 11. The CDR3 spans 15 residues. In DNA, the CDR3 is TGTGCTAGTGGTTTGATCGCCGGGACAGCATTCGAAGCTTTCTTT. It yields the protein CASGLIAGTAFEAFF.

The V gene is TRBV10-3, the J gene TRBJ1-1; 8 nucleotides match TRBD1. CDR3 length: 16 residues. Unmatched junction bases numbered 9, after V lost 2 bases and J lost 4 bases. Germline V gene lookup returns CDR1 ENHRY and CDR2 SYGVKD. The CDR3 region has the DNA TGTGCCATCAGTGAGCACGACAGGGGTTCAGGCACTGAAGCTTTCTTT. As protein: CAISEHDRGSGTEAFF.

This clone has just one count. The chain carries TRBV28 and TRBJ1-2, with D perhaps TRBD1 (5 bases). Trimming removed 3 bases from V and 10 bases from J, with 18 bases in between. Germline V CDR1 and CDR2: MDHEN, SYDVKM. The CDR3 has 14 residues. CDR3 in amino acids: CASSFGPGREAYTF. CDR3 nucleotide sequence: TGTGCCAGCAGTTTCGGTCCCGGCAGGGAGGCCTACACCTTC.

The chain has TRBV19 and TRBJ1-5; tentative D call: TRBD1 (5 bases). Germline V gene sequence: CDR1 LNHDA, CDR2 SQIVND (reference sequence). This CDR3 has 14 amino acids. V shed 5 bases and J shed 1 base, with 9 bases lying between them. CDR3 nucleotides: TGTGCCAGTAGTCGACGGGACAGCAATCAGCCCCAGCATTTT. This gives the protein CASSRRDSNQPQHF.

V is TRBV5-6 and J is TRBJ2-7; possible D gene TRBD1, 5 bases. This CDR3 contains 12 residues. From germline, CDR1 is SGHDT and CDR2 YYEEEE. The V and J ends lost 4 bases and 6 bases respectively, with 11 bases between them. The CDR3 spells CASSRRTSEQYF. CDR3 in DNA: TGTGCCAGCAGCCGCCGGACAAGCGAGCAGTACTTC.

The CDR3 sequence is CASSPDVYNEQFF. Written as DNA, the CDR3 is TGTGCCAGCAGCCCGGACGTTTACAATGAGCAGTTCTTC. The J gene is TRBJ2-1, the V gene TRBV3-1 (or the pseudogene TRBV3-2); D gene ambiguous. CDR3 length: 13 amino acids. CDR1 is LGHDT, CDR2 YNNKEL, per germline (reference sequence). V was shortened by 4 bases and J by 4 bases, with 8 bases between the two germline ends.

The chain has TRBV11-2 and TRBJ1-4; D remains ambiguous. Trimming pared 2 bases from V and 8 bases from J, leaving 12 bases between. The length of the CDR3 is 14 residues. Germline assignment: CDR1 SGHAT and CDR2 FQNNGV. The CDR3 here is CASSLYGVNEKLFF. Here the CDR3 DNA reads TGTGCCAGCAGCTTATACGGCGTCAACGAAAAACTGTTTTTT. Complete variable domain (other parts from reference TRBV11-2 and TRBJ1-4): EAGVAQSPRYKIIEKRQSVAFWCNPISGHATLYWYQQILGQGPKLLIQFQNNGVVDDSQLPKDRFSAERLKGVDSTLKIQPAKLEDSAVYLCASSLYGVNEKLFFGSGTQLSVL.

The chain is built from TRBV9 and TRBJ1-6, with D perhaps TRBD1 (6 bases). V lost 3 bases and J lost 10, with 17 bases in between. In germline, CDR1 is SGDLS, CDR2 YYNGEE. The CDR3 has 15 residues. The CDR3 sequence: CASSGSGGRGSPLHF. CDR3 DNA: TGTGCCAGCAGCGGCTCGGGCGGCAGGGGATCACCCCTCCACTTT.

V gene TRBV6-1 combines with J gene TRBJ1-5; possible D gene TRBD1, 5 bases. The CDR3 loop spans 14 amino acids. Germline CDR1 MNHNS, CDR2 SASEGT. V was shortened by 2 bases and J by 12 bases, with 17 bases between the two germline ends. The CDR3 loop is CASSEHRRGSNQHF. The CDR3 region has the DNA TGTGCCAGCAGTGAACATAGAAGGGGAAGTAACCAGCATTTT.

The chain is built from TRBV5-1 and TRBJ1-1, with TRBD1 identical over 12 bases. J gave up 7 bases and V 2 bases, and 9 bases lay outside the gene matches. The CDR3 has 16 residues. Germline V CDR1 and CDR2: SGHRS, YFSETQ. CDR3 DNA: TGCGCCAGCAGCTTCTCCGGGACAGGGGGCGGTGGTGAAGCTTTCTTT. Protein sequence: CASSFSGTGGGGEAFF.

The chain links TRBV28 to TRBJ1-1; D is uncertain. This CDR3 is built from 14 residues. V gave up 7 bases and J gave up 0 bases, with 12 bases separating them. The V gene's germline CDR1 is MDHEN and CDR2 SYDVKM. Here the CDR3 reads CASTKPGMNTEAFF. The CDR3 DNA is TGTGCCAGCACCAAACCGGGGATGAACACTGAAGCTTTCTTT.

With respect to this clone: Other DNA sequences in the sample encode the same CDR3. The V gene is TRBV27, the J gene TRBJ2-6; D may be TRBD1 or TRBD2 (5 bases each). CDR3 length: 14 residues. Trimming removed 8 bases at V and 0 bases at J, with 8 bases between. Germline V gene lookup returns CDR1 MNHEY and CDR2 SMNVEV (reference sequence). DNA for the CDR3: TGTGCCAGCGGGGGAAGCTCTGGGGCCAACGTCCTGACTTTC. It encodes CASGGSSGANVLTF.

The V and J genes are TRBV5-6 and TRBJ2-3; TRBD2 aligns across 10 bases. Trimming removed 1 base from V and 6 bases from J; junction bases left unmatched: 8. CDR3 length: 16 amino acids. Germline V CDR1 and CDR2: SGHDT, YYEEEE. The CDR3 nucleotides are TGTGCCAGCAGCTTGAGGGCTAGCGGGGGAATGGATACGCAGTATTTT. Translating gives CASSLRASGGMDTQYF.

J is TRBJ2-3 and V is TRBV7-3, with 7 bases matching TRBD2. This CDR3 contains 17 residues. V was clipped by 1 base and J by 4 bases; unmatched bases: 11. CDR1 SGHTA and CDR2 FQGTGA come from the germline V gene. CDR3 in DNA: TGTGCCAGCAGCTTAAATCGAAAACTAGCGAGCCCAGATACGCAGTATTTT. This translates into CASSLNRKLASPDTQYF.

The V gene is TRBV23-1, the J gene TRBJ2-1; D is possibly TRBD1 or TRBD2 (5 bases each). TRBV23-1 is marked as an open reading frame, function uncertain. This CDR3 has 15 residues. Trimming removed 4 bases at V and 7 bases at J, with 17 bases between. DNA of the CDR3: TGCGCCAGCAGTCTCCCTGGGACGGGTCGAAATGAGCAGTTCTTC. It codes for CASSLPGTGRNEQFF.